The clone carrying this T cell receptor beta chain has more than one count but fewer than ten. Authors' methods: Using reference gene primer amplification, nucleated cell counts were estimated. Sequenced by immunoSEQ multiplex PCR; TCRdb stores in-frame clones only, minus some. V and J calls and clone size follow that table, whereas D and trimming were derived from the DNA. The repertoire holds approximately 100,000 clones, with over 80% as singletons. V shed 1 base and J 2 bases; nucleotides not matched to a gene: 8. The CDR3 is 18 amino acids. Germline assignment: CDR1 SGHTA and CDR2 FQGTGA. The data were obtained in a study of blood T cell repertoires in COVID-19. Study at large: COVID-19 samples, acute and convalescent, were from the United States, Italy and Spain. PBMCs, B-cell-depleted T cells, or T cells were the source of the cDNA or gDNA that made up the material.

The source is a man in his fifties or sixties with active COVID-19. This chain uses TRBV7-3 with TRBJ1-3, with 10 positions matching TRBD1. Specimen: peripheral blood. CDR3 region: CASSLNGLGTGAGNTIYF. The CDR3 DNA reads TGTGCCAGCAGCTTAAACGGTCTGGGGACAGGGGCTGGAAACACCATATATTTT.